Presented here are 18 T cell receptor beta chains from one specimen sequenced in a study of blood T cells in healthy people across ages. Combining a sample-barcoded 5' primer with a J-beta primer mix, a second PCR ran for roughly 6 to 12 cycles. MiXCR was run by TCRdb on the 5' RACE reads, yielding one entry per CDR3 protein. Among roughly 1,700,000 distinct CDR3 sequences, roughly 30% were seen once, and the ten largest hold roughly 8.2%. The sample consisted of blood. All receptors derive from a woman in her twenties or thirties in good health.

The gene calls are TRBV2 and TRBJ1-5; D may be TRBD1 (6 bases). The CDR3 extends over 15 amino acids. Germline V gene data show CDR1 as SNHLY and CDR2 as FYNNEI. V shed 10 bases and J shed 3 bases, with 19 bases lying between them. The CDR3 loop is CATSWDKSPNQPQHF. The CDR3 DNA reads TGTGCCACCAGCTGGGACAAGAGTCCCAATCAGCCCCAGCATTTT.

The genes are TRBV6-5 and TRBJ1-1; D remains ambiguous. The V gene's germline CDR1 is MNHEY and CDR2 SVGAGI. This CDR3 contains 14 residues. V lost 3 bases, J lost 6 bases, and 14 bases lay in between. CDR3 DNA sequence: TGTGCCAGCAGTTATTATGGCTCCCGCGCTGAAGCTTTCTTT. Amino acid sequence: CASSYYGSRAEAFF.

The chain carries TRBV12-3 or TRBV12-4 and TRBJ1-5; D is undetermined. V shed 5 bases and J shed 0 bases, with 11 bases lying between them. CDR3 length equals 15 residues. DNA for the CDR3: TGTGCCAGCAGTCTCGCCACCACTAGCAATCAGCCCCAGCATTTT. Protein sequence: CASSLATTSNQPQHF.

This chain connects TRBV7-2 to TRBJ2-5; D is unclear. The V end was cut by 5 bases, the J end by 1 base, with 11 bases between. CDR3 length: 14 amino acids. Germline V lookup: CDR1 SGHTA, CDR2 FQGNSA. The CDR3 DNA reads as TGTGCCAGCAGCCATCAACCCTCCCAAGAGACCCAGTACTTC. Translation gives CASSHQPSQETQYF.

The table lists this clonotype with many counts. The V call is TRBV25-1, the J call TRBJ1-2; possible D gene TRBD1, 6 bases. CDR1 MGHDK and CDR2 SYGVNS come from the germline V gene. The germline V and J ends were trimmed by 5 bases and 5 bases, with 15 bases remaining between them. The CDR3 totals 14 residues. CDR3 sequence reads: CASSPPGARYGYTF. CDR3 in DNA: TGTGCCAGCAGTCCTCCAGGGGCGCGGTATGGCTACACCTTC.

CDR3 bases: TGTGCCAGCAGCAAATCCGGGACAGGGTTGGAGACCCAGTACTTC. Encoded protein: CASSKSGTGLETQYF. V is TRBV5-6 and J is TRBJ2-5; TRBD1 agrees at 9 bases. CDR3 length: 15 residues. V lost 4 bases to trimming and J lost 5 bases; unmatched junction nucleotides: 9. Germline V lookup: CDR1 SGHDT, CDR2 YYEEEE.

This clonotype was detected only a few times. The rearrangement links TRBV6-5 to TRBJ2-4, with TRBD1 as a possible D gene (6 bases). Germline lookup yields CDR1 MNHEY and CDR2 SVGAGI. Trimming shortened V by 6 bases and J by 1 base, and 10 bases separated the two germline ends. The CDR3 runs to 14 residues. This CDR3 is CASRDSRAKNIQYF. The CDR3 DNA reads TGTGCCAGCAGGGACAGCCGGGCCAAAAACATTCAGTACTTC.

As for this clonotype: One junction end disagrees with the germline gene, perhaps due to a read error. The CDR3 coding sequence is TGTGCCGGCAGCCAATCGGAGGCAGGGGGGAATGAGCAGTTCTTC. This codes for CAGSQSEAGGNEQFF. The rearrangement links TRBV16 to TRBJ2-1, with TRBD1 as a possible D gene (7 bases). The germline CDR1 and CDR2 sequences are KGHSY and FQNENV. The CDR3 runs 15 residues.

The sample holds a few counts of this clonotype. The J gene is TRBJ2-7, the V gene TRBV5-1; 8 bases align to TRBD2. The CDR3 has 16 residues. V trimming: 0 bases; J trimming: 3 bases; junction bases outside the gene matches: 8. Germline CDR1 is SGHRS and CDR2 is YFSETQ. CDR3 DNA: TGCGCCAGCAGCTTGGCTGTCGCGGGGGGTGTCTACGAGCAGTACTTC. Translating gives CASSLAVAGGVYEQYF. Full variable domain (outside the CDR3, taken from reference TRBV5-1 and TRBJ2-7): KAGVTQTPRYLIKTRGQQVTLSCSPISGHRSVSWYQQTPGQGLQFLFEYFSETQRNKGNFPGRFSGRQFSNSRSEMNVSTLELGDSALYLCASSLAVAGGVYEQYFGPGTRLTVT.

The chain has TRBV2 and TRBJ1-1; no firm D call. The CDR3 runs 15 residues. Germline V CDR1 and CDR2: SNHLY, FYNNEI. V shed 3 bases and J shed 0 bases, with 11 bases lying between them. The CDR3 loop reads CASSDSEGVNTEAFF. Written as DNA, the CDR3 is TGTGCCAGCAGTGATAGTGAGGGAGTGAACACTGAAGCTTTCTTT.

This clonotype has a count of ten or more. The rearrangement uses TRBV29-1 and TRBJ2-5; TRBD2 agrees at 10 bases. The V gene end was trimmed by 2 bases and the J gene end by 3 bases; junction bases not matched to a gene: 6. Germline CDR1 is SQVTM and CDR2 is ANQGSEA. The CDR3 extends over 15 amino acids. The CDR3 DNA reads TGCAGCGTTGAACGGGCTGGACTAGCGGAAGAGACCCAGTACTTC. Translating gives CSVERAGLAEETQYF.

This clonotype was counted a few times. The J gene is TRBJ1-1, the V gene TRBV6-6; a weak D match, TRBD1 (5 bases). V was clipped by 2 bases and J by 2 bases, with 15 bases between them. Per germline, CDR1 MNHNY and CDR2 SVGAGI (reference sequence). The CDR3 consists of 16 residues. The CDR3 nucleotides are TGTGCCAGCAGTTACATGTTATCTGGGGGTAACACTGAAGCTTTCTTT. It translates to CASSYMLSGGNTEAFF.

This rearrangement joins TRBV15 to TRBJ1-1, with no clear D. The germline V gene encodes CDR1 LNHNV and CDR2 YYDKDF (reference sequence). With 0 bases removed from V and 3 bases from J, the gap between germline ends came to 11 bases. The CDR3 runs to 15 residues. The chain's CDR3 is CATSRDPSSYTEAFF. The CDR3 coding sequence is TGTGCCACCAGCAGAGATCCGTCCAGCTACACTGAAGCTTTCTTT.

The rearrangement uses TRBV25-1 and TRBJ2-7; 9 bases match TRBD2. Germline lookup yields CDR1 MGHDK and CDR2 SYGVNS. This CDR3 has 15 residues. J was trimmed by 2 bases and V by 5 bases; bases with no gene match: 7. CDR3 DNA sequence: TGTGCCAGCAGTAATAGCGGGAGTGGACCCTACGAGCAGTACTTC. Amino acids: CASSNSGSGPYEQYF.

The chain joins TRBV30 to TRBJ2-4, with 9 positions matching TRBD2. J was trimmed by 9 bases and V by 2 bases; bases with no gene match: 11. CDR3 length: 15 residues. Looked up from germline, CDR1 is GTSNPN and CDR2 is SVGIG (reference sequence). In nucleotides, the CDR3 is TGTGCCTGGAGTCGCCGGGATAGCGGGAGTAGCATTCAGTACTTC. The encoded protein is CAWSRRDSGSSIQYF.

CDR3 DNA sequence: TGTGCCAGCAAGCGGGCCAACAATGAGCAGTTCTTC. Its translation is CASKRANNEQFF. The genes are TRBV6-1 and TRBJ2-1; a weak D match, TRBD2 (6 bases). Germline values: CDR1 MNHNS, CDR2 SASEGT. V was pared by 7 bases and J by 5 bases, with 9 bases between. The CDR3 totals 12 residues.

V usage is TRBV14 and J usage is TRBJ2-5; D is uncertain. V gave up 1 base and J gave up 6 bases, with 9 bases separating them. The CDR3 spans 13 residues. Germline loops: CDR1 SGHDN, CDR2 FVKESK. CDR3 region: CASSQGAFKTQYF. The CDR3 nucleotides are TGTGCCAGCAGCCAAGGGGCATTCAAGACCCAGTACTTC.

This sequence joins TRBV29-1 and TRBJ2-1; TRBD2 is a possible D gene (6 bases). The CDR3 extends over 14 amino acids. V gave up 7 bases and J gave up 5 bases, with 18 bases separating them. The germline CDR1 and CDR2 sequences are SQVTM and ANQGSEA. The CDR3 bases are TGCAGCGCCTTGCGTCTCGCGGGACACAATGAGCAGTTCTTC. Its protein product is CSALRLAGHNEQFF.